This T cell receptor (beta chain) comes out of a study of metastatic and nonmetastatic thyroid tumors. Study details: The authors compared repertoires across blood and tumor or nodule tissue from malignant and benign thyroid patients. Study conclusions and caveats: Malignant thyroid tumors reportedly exceeded benign nodules significantly in TCR beta diversity, with the difference appearing in blood and tumor.

Study processing details: A classifier of distant metastasis in papillary thyroid cancer was built from CDR3 differences (across clinicopathological groups). TCRdb re-clonotyped the PCR reads through MiXCR. The V and J calls and clone size come from TCRdb's table, not from the authors' own analysis. The repertoire holds around 24,000 clones, with 10% to 15% as singletons. In this sample, this clone turned up a few times. Its target is not known. J lost 3 bases, V lost 7 bases, and 6 bases had no gene match. The CDR3 covers 14 residues. From germline, CDR1 is WSHSY and CDR2 SAAADI. All patients were untreated before thyroid surgery.

The V call is TRBV10-2, the J call TRBJ2-1, with 7 bases that match TRBD2. The sequence was collected from a female donor with papillary thyroid cancer or a benign thyroid nodule (not recorded which). Some clones in this sample may be carry-over from other donors' samples. The specimen sequenced was blood. The DNA of the CDR3 is TGCGCCAGCATAAACAGCGGGAACTACAATGAGCAGTTCTTC. Translating gives CASINSGNYNEQFF.